A selection of T cell receptor beta chains follows, all from one sample in a study of CD8 T cells in ankylosing spondylitis. TCRdb re-called the 5' RACE reads with MiXCR, one entry per CDR3 protein. The sample holds 800,000 to 900,000 distinct CDR3 sequences; 10% to 15% are singletons and the top ten take approximately 0.46%. The sample consisted of blood, either unsorted or a sorted T cell fraction (not recorded which). The source is a male donor with ankylosing spondylitis. Both conserved end residues are part of each CDR3. The order of the fields is CDR3 protein, CDR3 DNA, D gene, clone size, J gene, V gene. The D gene is left open where the match is weak. A clone size is listed for some rows: how often the clone was seen (once, few, many), or a class if it is expanded.

CDR3 protein: CSAGRQAHYEQYF
CDR3 DNA: TGCAGTGCTGGAAGACAGGCACACTACGAGCAGTACTTC
D gene: -
clone size: -
J gene: TRBJ2-7
V gene: TRBV20-1

CDR3 protein: CASSPRASGSGETQYF
CDR3 DNA: TGCGCCAGCAGCCCCAGGGCTAGCGGGAGTGGAGAGACCCAGTACTTC
D gene: TRBD2
clone size: many
J gene: TRBJ2-5
V gene: TRBV4-3

CDR3 protein: CASSSNAFGGPAKNIQYF
CDR3 DNA: TGTGCCAGCAGCTCAAATGCCTTCGGCGGGCCAGCCAAAAACATTCAGTACTTC
D gene: -
clone size: -
J gene: TRBJ2-4
V gene: TRBV11-2

CDR3 protein: CASSQEDREGSPLHF
CDR3 DNA: TGTGCCAGCAGCCAAGAAGACAGAGAGGGCTCACCCCTCCACTTT
D gene: -
clone size: -
J gene: TRBJ1-6
V gene: TRBV4-2

CDR3 protein: CATMSAGSMNTEAFF
CDR3 DNA: TGTGCCACCATGAGTGCCGGATCCATGAACACTGAAGCTTTCTTT
D gene: -
clone size: -
J gene: TRBJ1-1
V gene: TRBV6-1

CDR3 protein: CSVEDPGQGADTQYF
CDR3 DNA: TGCAGCGTTGAAGATCCGGGACAGGGGGCCGATACGCAGTATTTT
D gene: TRBD1
clone size: few
J gene: TRBJ2-3
V gene: TRBV29-1

CDR3 protein: CASSTTGRNTEAFF
CDR3 DNA: TGTGCCAGCAGCACGACGGGACGGAACACTGAAGCTTTCTTT
D gene: -
clone size: -
J gene: TRBJ1-1
V gene: TRBV11-1

CDR3 protein: CASSRARGPQHF
CDR3 DNA: TGTGCCAGCAGTCGAGCCCGGGGACCCCAGCATTTT
D gene: -
clone size: -
J gene: TRBJ1-5
V gene: TRBV7-2

CDR3 protein: CSALYRGGEKLFF
CDR3 DNA: TGCAGTGCCTTATACAGGGGAGGTGAAAAACTGTTTTTT
D gene: TRBD1
clone size: -
J gene: TRBJ1-4
V gene: TRBV20-1

CDR3 protein: CASSPPGKDTQYF
CDR3 DNA: TGTGCCAGCTCACCACCGGGGAAAGATACGCAGTATTTT
D gene: -
clone size: few
J gene: TRBJ2-3
V gene: TRBV18

CDR3 protein: CSARDGSGRIEQFF
CDR3 DNA: TGCAGTGCTAGAGATGGTAGCGGGAGGATTGAGCAGTTCTTC
D gene: TRBD2
clone size: many
J gene: TRBJ2-1
V gene: TRBV20-1

CDR3 protein: CSASVPRGRPYEQYF
CDR3 DNA: TGCAGTGCTAGCGTACCCCGGGGGAGACCCTACGAGCAGTACTTC
D gene: -
clone size: few
J gene: TRBJ2-7
V gene: TRBV20-1

CDR3 protein: CSAAGTGGIGYGYTF
CDR3 DNA: TGCAGTGCTGCCGGGACAGGGGGCATCGGCTATGGCTACACCTTC
D gene: TRBD1
clone size: -
J gene: TRBJ1-2
V gene: TRBV20-1

CDR3 protein: CASSQDQAGTGSPLHF
CDR3 DNA: TGTGCCAGCAGCCAAGATCAGGCTGGGACGGGATCACCCCTCCACTTT
D gene: -
clone size: many
J gene: TRBJ1-6
V gene: TRBV4-2

CDR3 protein: CASSHTGTGGYEQYF
CDR3 DNA: TGTGCCAGCAGCCATACCGGGACAGGGGGCTACGAGCAGTACTTC
D gene: TRBD1
clone size: -
J gene: TRBJ2-7
V gene: TRBV4-2

CDR3 protein: CASSPETVLRQPQHF
CDR3 DNA: TGTGCCAGCAGCCCTGAGACAGTCCTTAGGCAGCCCCAGCATTTT
D gene: -
clone size: few
J gene: TRBJ1-5
V gene: TRBV27

CDR3 protein: CSAARGMVYEQYF
CDR3 DNA: TGCAGTGCCGCTCGGGGGATGGTATACGAGCAGTACTTC
D gene: -
clone size: -
J gene: TRBJ2-7
V gene: TRBV20-1

CDR3 protein: CASSLLPTATEAFF
CDR3 DNA: TGTGCCAGCTCACTCCTACCAACAGCCACTGAAGCTTTCTTT
D gene: -
clone size: -
J gene: TRBJ1-1
V gene: TRBV18

CDR3 protein: CASSRTSGGAGEQFF
CDR3 DNA: TGTGCCAGCAGCCGGACTAGCGGGGGGGCGGGTGAGCAGTTCTTC
D gene: TRBD2
clone size: few
J gene: TRBJ2-1
V gene: TRBV5-4

CDR3 protein: CASSLDGTALQQYF
CDR3 DNA: TGTGCCAGCAGCTTAGATGGGACAGCATTGCAGCAGTACTTC
D gene: TRBD1
clone size: -
J gene: TRBJ2-7
V gene: TRBV11-3

CDR3 protein: CASSLNLAADWGETQYF
CDR3 DNA: TGTGCCAGCAGTTTGAACCTAGCAGCTGACTGGGGAGAGACCCAGTACTTC
D gene: -
clone size: -
J gene: TRBJ2-5
V gene: TRBV12-3/TRBV12-4

CDR3 protein: CASSAGGGDTQYF
CDR3 DNA: TGTGCCAGCAGCGCCGGCGGTGGAGATACGCAGTATTTT
D gene: -
clone size: many
J gene: TRBJ2-3
V gene: TRBV7-2

CDR3 protein: CSGIRGFGTDTQYF
CDR3 DNA: TGCAGTGGGATAAGGGGATTTGGGACAGATACGCAGTATTTT
D gene: -
clone size: -
J gene: TRBJ2-3
V gene: TRBV20-1

CDR3 protein: CASSPGGPWPQHF
CDR3 DNA: TGTGCCAGCAGCCCAGGGGGACCTTGGCCCCAGCATTTT
D gene: TRBD1
clone size: -
J gene: TRBJ1-5
V gene: TRBV7-2

CDR3 protein: CSARDVLDKDNEQFF
CDR3 DNA: TGCAGTGCTAGAGATGTGCTAGATAAAGACAATGAGCAGTTCTTC
D gene: -
clone size: few
J gene: TRBJ2-1
V gene: TRBV20-1

CDR3 protein: CASSLEGAGIGEQYF
CDR3 DNA: TGTGCCAGCAGCTTGGAGGGAGCAGGGATCGGCGAGCAGTACTTC
D gene: -
clone size: -
J gene: TRBJ2-7
V gene: TRBV5-5

CDR3 protein: CASSLLSRERTQYF
CDR3 DNA: TGTGCCAGCAGTTTATTATCCAGGGAACGGACCCAGTACTTC
D gene: -
clone size: few
J gene: TRBJ2-5
V gene: TRBV27

CDR3 protein: CASSLAAGPNEKLFF
CDR3 DNA: TGCGCCAGCAGCTTGGCGGCAGGGCCCAATGAAAAACTGTTTTTT
D gene: -
clone size: -
J gene: TRBJ1-4
V gene: TRBV5-1

CDR3 protein: CASSPSRRPLGETQYF
CDR3 DNA: TGTGCCAGCAGCCCAAGCCGAAGGCCTCTGGGGGAGACCCAGTACTTC
D gene: -
clone size: few
J gene: TRBJ2-5
V gene: TRBV5-5

CDR3 protein: CASSAGTGGAGQPQHF
CDR3 DNA: TGTGCCAGCTCGGCCGGGACAGGGGGCGCGGGGCAGCCCCAGCATTTT
D gene: TRBD1
clone size: -
J gene: TRBJ1-5
V gene: TRBV18

CDR3 protein: CATSDPGLGDNEQFF
CDR3 DNA: TGTGCCACCAGTGACCCGGGACTAGGGGACAATGAGCAGTTCTTC
D gene: TRBD2
clone size: -
J gene: TRBJ2-1
V gene: TRBV24-1

CDR3 protein: CATSPGLQESGEQYF
CDR3 DNA: TGTGCCACCAGCCCAGGTCTACAGGAGTCGGGCGAGCAGTACTTC
D gene: -
clone size: -
J gene: TRBJ2-7
V gene: TRBV15

CDR3 protein: CSAADTAEYEQYF
CDR3 DNA: TGCAGTGCTGCGGACACGGCAGAATACGAGCAGTACTTC
D gene: -
clone size: few
J gene: TRBJ2-7
V gene: TRBV20-1

CDR3 protein: CASSPRLAGDEQYF
CDR3 DNA: TGTGCCAGCAGCCCACGACTAGCGGGAGACGAGCAGTACTTC
D gene: TRBD2
clone size: many
J gene: TRBJ2-7
V gene: TRBV7-9

CDR3 protein: CASRGSGGMVGYTF
CDR3 DNA: TGTGCCAGCAGAGGGTCGGGGGGAATGGTCGGCTACACCTTC
D gene: -
clone size: -
J gene: TRBJ1-2
V gene: TRBV12-3/TRBV12-4

CDR3 protein: CASSLLSGGSDTQYF
CDR3 DNA: TGCGCCAGCAGCTTGTTATCGGGAGGTTCAGATACGCAGTATTTT
D gene: TRBD2
clone size: few
J gene: TRBJ2-3
V gene: TRBV5-1

CDR3 protein: CASSYLGGEGSEQFF
CDR3 DNA: TGTGCCAGCAGTTATTTAGGAGGTGAGGGGTCGGAGCAGTTCTTC
D gene: -
clone size: few
J gene: TRBJ2-1
V gene: TRBV6-9

CDR3 protein: CASSYSWTGGDEQYF
CDR3 DNA: TGTGCCAGCAGTTACTCGTGGACAGGGGGCGATGAGCAGTACTTC
D gene: TRBD1
clone size: few
J gene: TRBJ2-7
V gene: TRBV6-5

CDR3 protein: CSAPVGSWVTNEKLFF
CDR3 DNA: TGCAGTGCTCCCGTTGGGTCTTGGGTAACTAATGAAAAACTGTTTTTT
D gene: -
clone size: -
J gene: TRBJ1-4
V gene: TRBV20-1

CDR3 protein: CASRGDIEAFF
CDR3 DNA: TGTGCCAGCAGGGGGGACATAGAAGCTTTCTTT
D gene: -
clone size: few
J gene: TRBJ1-1
V gene: TRBV7-2

CDR3 protein: CASSSRSSTDTQYF
CDR3 DNA: TGTGCCAGCAGTTCGAGGAGCAGCACAGATACGCAGTATTTT
D gene: -
clone size: -
J gene: TRBJ2-3
V gene: TRBV7-9

CDR3 protein: CASSLGVSGRGFSYEQYF
CDR3 DNA: TGTGCCAGCAGCTTAGGTGTTAGCGGGAGGGGTTTCTCCTACGAGCAGTACTTC
D gene: TRBD2
clone size: -
J gene: TRBJ2-7
V gene: TRBV11-2

CDR3 protein: CASSQETTDTDTQYF
CDR3 DNA: TGCGCCAGCAGCCAAGAAACGACAGACACAGATACGCAGTATTTT
D gene: -
clone size: -
J gene: TRBJ2-3
V gene: TRBV4-3

CDR3 protein: CASSPKPQNTEAFF
CDR3 DNA: TGTGCCAGCAGCCCAAAGCCTCAGAACACTGAAGCTTTCTTT
D gene: -
clone size: -
J gene: TRBJ1-1
V gene: TRBV7-9

CDR3 protein: CATSREWGTDTQYF
CDR3 DNA: TGTGCCACCAGCAGAGAGTGGGGGACAGATACGCAGTATTTT
D gene: -
clone size: few
J gene: TRBJ2-3
V gene: TRBV15

CDR3 protein: CASSLQGASTEAFF
CDR3 DNA: TGTGCCAGCAGTCTTCAGGGGGCGAGCACTGAAGCTTTCTTT
D gene: TRBD1
clone size: many
J gene: TRBJ1-1
V gene: TRBV7-2

CDR3 protein: CASSVLQETQYF
CDR3 DNA: TGTGCCAGCAGTGTCCTCCAAGAGACCCAGTACTTC
D gene: -
clone size: -
J gene: TRBJ2-5
V gene: TRBV12-3/TRBV12-4

CDR3 protein: CSARGGTDLEKLFF
CDR3 DNA: TGCAGTGCTAGGGGCGGGACAGATCTTGAAAAACTGTTTTTT
D gene: TRBD1
clone size: many
J gene: TRBJ1-4
V gene: TRBV20-1

CDR3 protein: CASSRSSGNTEAFF
CDR3 DNA: TGTGCCAGCAGTCGTAGCTCGGGGAACACTGAAGCTTTCTTT
D gene: -
clone size: -
J gene: TRBJ1-1
V gene: TRBV9